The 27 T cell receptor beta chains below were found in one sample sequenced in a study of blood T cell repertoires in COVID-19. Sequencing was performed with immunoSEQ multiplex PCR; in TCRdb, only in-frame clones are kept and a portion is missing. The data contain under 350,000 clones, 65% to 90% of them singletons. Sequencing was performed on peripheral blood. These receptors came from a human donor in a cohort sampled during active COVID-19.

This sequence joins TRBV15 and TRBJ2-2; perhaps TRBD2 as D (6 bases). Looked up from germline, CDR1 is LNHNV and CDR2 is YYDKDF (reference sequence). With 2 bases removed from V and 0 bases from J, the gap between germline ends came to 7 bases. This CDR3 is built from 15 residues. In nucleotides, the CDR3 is TGTGCCACCAGCAGATTAGCGGCGAACACCGGGGAGCTGTTTTTT. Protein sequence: CATSRLAANTGELFF.

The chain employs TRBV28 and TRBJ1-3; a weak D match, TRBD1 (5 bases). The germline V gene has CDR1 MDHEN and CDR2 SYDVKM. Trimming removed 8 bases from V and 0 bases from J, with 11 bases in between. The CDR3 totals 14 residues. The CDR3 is CASLGGFSGNTIYF. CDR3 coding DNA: TGTGCCAGCCTGGGGGGATTCTCTGGAAACACCATATATTTT. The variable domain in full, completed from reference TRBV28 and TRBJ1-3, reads DVKVTQSSRYLVKRTGEKVFLECVQDMDHENMFWYRQDPGLGLRLIYFSYDVKMKEKGDIPEGYSVSREKKERFSLILESASTNQTSMYLCASLGGFSGNTIYFGEGSWLTVV.

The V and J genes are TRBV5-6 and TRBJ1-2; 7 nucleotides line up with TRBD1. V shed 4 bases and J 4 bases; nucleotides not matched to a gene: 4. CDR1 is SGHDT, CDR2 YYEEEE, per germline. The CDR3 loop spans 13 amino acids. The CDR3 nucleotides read TGTGCCAGCAGCACGGACAGGTTCTATGGCTACACCTTC. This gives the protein CASSTDRFYGYTF. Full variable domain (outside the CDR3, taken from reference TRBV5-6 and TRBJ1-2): DAGVTQSPTHLIKTRGQQVTLRCSPKSGHDTVSWYQQALGQGPQFIFQYYEEEERQRGNFPDRFSGHQFPNYSSELNVNALLLGDSALYLCASSTDRFYGYTFGSGTRLTVV.

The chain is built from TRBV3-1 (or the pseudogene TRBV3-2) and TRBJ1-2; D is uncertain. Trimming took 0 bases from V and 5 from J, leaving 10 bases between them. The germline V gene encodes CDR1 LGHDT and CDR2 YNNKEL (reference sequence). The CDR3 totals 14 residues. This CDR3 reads CASSQEMAAYGYTF. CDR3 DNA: TGTGCCAGCAGCCAAGAAATGGCCGCATATGGCTACACCTTC.

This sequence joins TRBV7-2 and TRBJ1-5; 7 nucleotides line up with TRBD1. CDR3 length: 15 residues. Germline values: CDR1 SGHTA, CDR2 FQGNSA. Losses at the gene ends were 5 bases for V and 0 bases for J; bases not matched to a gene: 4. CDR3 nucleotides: TGTGCCAGCAGCACTACAGGGGTTAGCAATCAGCCCCAGCATTTT. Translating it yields CASSTTGVSNQPQHF.

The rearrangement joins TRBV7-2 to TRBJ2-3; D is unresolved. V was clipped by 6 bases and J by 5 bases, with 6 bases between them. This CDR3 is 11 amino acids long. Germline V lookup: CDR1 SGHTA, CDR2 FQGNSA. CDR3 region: CASSHRDTQYF. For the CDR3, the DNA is TGTGCCAGCAGTCACAGAGATACGCAGTATTTT.

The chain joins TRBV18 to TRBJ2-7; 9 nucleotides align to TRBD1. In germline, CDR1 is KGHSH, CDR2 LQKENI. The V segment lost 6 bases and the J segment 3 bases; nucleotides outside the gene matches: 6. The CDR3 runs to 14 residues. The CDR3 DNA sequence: TGTGCCAGCTCCGCGGGACAGGGAGTCTACGAGCAGTACTTC. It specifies CASSAGQGVYEQYF.

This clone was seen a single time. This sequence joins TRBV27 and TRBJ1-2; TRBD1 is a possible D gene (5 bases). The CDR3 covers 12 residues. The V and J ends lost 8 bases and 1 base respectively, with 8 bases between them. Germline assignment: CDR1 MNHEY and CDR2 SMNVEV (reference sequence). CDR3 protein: CASGRGNYGYTF. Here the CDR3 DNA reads TGTGCCAGCGGGAGGGGTAACTATGGCTACACCTTC.

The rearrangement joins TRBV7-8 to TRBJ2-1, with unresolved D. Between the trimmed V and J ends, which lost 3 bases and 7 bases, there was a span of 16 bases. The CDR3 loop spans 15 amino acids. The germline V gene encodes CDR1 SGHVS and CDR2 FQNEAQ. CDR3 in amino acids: CASSFASTKTNEQFF. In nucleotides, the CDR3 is TGTGCCAGCAGCTTCGCATCTACCAAGACTAATGAGCAGTTCTTC.

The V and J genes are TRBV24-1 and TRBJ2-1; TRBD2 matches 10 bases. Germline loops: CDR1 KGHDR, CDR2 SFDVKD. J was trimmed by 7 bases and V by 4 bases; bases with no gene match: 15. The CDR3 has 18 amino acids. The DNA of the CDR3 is TGTGCCACCAGTGACCGTGGGGGCTCTAGCGGGAGCTTAAATGAGCAGTTCTTC. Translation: CATSDRGGSSGSLNEQFF.

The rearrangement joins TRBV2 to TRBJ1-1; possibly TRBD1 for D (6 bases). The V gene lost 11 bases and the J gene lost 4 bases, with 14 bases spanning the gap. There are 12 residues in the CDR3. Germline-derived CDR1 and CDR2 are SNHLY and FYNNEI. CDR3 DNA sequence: TGTGCCGCAGGACAGTCCTTCACTGAAGCTTTCTTT. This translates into CAAGQSFTEAFF. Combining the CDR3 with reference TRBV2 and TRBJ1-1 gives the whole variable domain EPEVTQTPSHQVTQMGQEVILRCVPISNHLYFYWYRQILGQKVEFLVSFYNNEISEKSEIFDDQFSVERPDGSNFTLKIRSTKLEDSAMYFCAAGQSFTEAFFGQGTRLTVV.

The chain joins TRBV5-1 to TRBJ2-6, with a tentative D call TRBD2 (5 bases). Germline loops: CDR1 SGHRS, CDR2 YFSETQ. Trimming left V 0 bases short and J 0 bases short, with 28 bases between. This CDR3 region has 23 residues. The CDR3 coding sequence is TGCGCCAGCAGCTTGGCTTTGTGGGATTGGGAGAAGAACCCAAACTCTGGGGCCAACGTCCTGACTTTC. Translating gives CASSLALWDWEKNPNSGANVLTF.

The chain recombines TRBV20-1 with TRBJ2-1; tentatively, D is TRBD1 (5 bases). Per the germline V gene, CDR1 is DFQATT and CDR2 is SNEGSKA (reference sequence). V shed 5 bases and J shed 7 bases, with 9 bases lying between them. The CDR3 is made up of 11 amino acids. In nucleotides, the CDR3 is TGCAGTGCTGCCGACAGAAATGAGCAGTTCTTC. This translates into CSAADRNEQFF.

The CDR3 DNA reads TGTGCCAGCGTAAAGACGGGGGGCGTAGCTGAAGCTTTCTTT. Residues: CASVKTGGVAEAFF. The V and J genes are TRBV3-1 (or the pseudogene TRBV3-2) and TRBJ1-1; weak D call: TRBD1 (6 bases). CDR1 is LGHDT and CDR2 is YNNKEL in the germline V gene (reference sequence). This CDR3 comprises 14 residues. Trimming pared 8 bases from V and 6 bases from J, leaving 19 bases between.

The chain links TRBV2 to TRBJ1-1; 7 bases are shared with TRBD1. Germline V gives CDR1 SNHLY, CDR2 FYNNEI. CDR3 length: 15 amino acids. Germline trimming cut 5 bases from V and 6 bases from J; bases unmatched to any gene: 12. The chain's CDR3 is CASSQRTGAYAEAFF. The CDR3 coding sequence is TGTGCCAGCAGTCAAAGAACAGGGGCTTACGCTGAAGCTTTCTTT. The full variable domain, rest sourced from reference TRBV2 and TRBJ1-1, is EPEVTQTPSHQVTQMGQEVILRCVPISNHLYFYWYRQILGQKVEFLVSFYNNEISEKSEIFDDQFSVERPDGSNFTLKIRSTKLEDSAMYFCASSQRTGAYAEAFFGQGTRLTVV.

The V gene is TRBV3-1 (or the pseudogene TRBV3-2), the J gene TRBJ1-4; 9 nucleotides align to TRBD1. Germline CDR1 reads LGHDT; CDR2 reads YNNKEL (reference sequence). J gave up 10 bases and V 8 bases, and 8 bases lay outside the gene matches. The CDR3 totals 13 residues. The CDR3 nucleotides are TGTGCCAGCTACGGACAGGGGCAGGGAAAACTGTTTTTT. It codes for CASYGQGQGKLFF.

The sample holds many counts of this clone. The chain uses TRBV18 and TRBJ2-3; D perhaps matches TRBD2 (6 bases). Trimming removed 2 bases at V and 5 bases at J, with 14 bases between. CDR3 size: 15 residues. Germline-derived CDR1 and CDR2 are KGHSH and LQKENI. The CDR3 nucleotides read TGTGCCAGCTCACCAGCGGGACTCCCGCGAGATACGCAGTATTTT. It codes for CASSPAGLPRDTQYF.

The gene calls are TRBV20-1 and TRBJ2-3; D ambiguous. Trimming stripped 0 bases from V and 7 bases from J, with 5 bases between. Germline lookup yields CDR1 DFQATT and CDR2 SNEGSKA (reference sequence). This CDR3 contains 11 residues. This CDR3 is CSARELYTQYF. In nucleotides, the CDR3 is TGCAGTGCTAGAGAACTTTATACGCAGTATTTT.

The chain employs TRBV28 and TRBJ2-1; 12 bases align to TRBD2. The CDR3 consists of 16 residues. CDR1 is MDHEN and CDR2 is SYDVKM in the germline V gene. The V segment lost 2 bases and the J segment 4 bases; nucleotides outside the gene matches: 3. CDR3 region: CASSLRLAGAYNEQFF. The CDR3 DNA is TGTGCCAGCAGTTTAAGACTAGCGGGAGCTTACAATGAGCAGTTCTTC.

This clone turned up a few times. Here the CDR3 reads CASSQTDSLYTF. CDR3 DNA: TGTGCCAGCAGCCAAACCGACAGCCTCTACACCTTC. V usage is TRBV3-1 (or the pseudogene TRBV3-2) and J usage is TRBJ1-2; a possible D gene is TRBD1 (5 bases). CDR1 is LGHDT, CDR2 YNNKEL, per germline (reference sequence). Trimming left V 2 bases short and J 10 bases short, with 11 bases between. The CDR3 covers 12 residues.

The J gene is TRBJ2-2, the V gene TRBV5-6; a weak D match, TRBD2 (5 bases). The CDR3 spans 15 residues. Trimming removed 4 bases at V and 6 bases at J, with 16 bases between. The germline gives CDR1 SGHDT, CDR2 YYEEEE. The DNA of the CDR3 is TGTGCCAGCAGCCCGGGAAGGAAACTCGCCGGGGAGCTGTTTTTT. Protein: CASSPGRKLAGELFF.

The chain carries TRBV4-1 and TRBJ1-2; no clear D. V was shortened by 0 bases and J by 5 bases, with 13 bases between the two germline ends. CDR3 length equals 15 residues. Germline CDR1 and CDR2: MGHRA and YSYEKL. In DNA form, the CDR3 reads TGCGCCAGCAGCCAAGATTACAGCAATCTGTATGGCTACACCTTC. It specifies CASSQDYSNLYGYTF.

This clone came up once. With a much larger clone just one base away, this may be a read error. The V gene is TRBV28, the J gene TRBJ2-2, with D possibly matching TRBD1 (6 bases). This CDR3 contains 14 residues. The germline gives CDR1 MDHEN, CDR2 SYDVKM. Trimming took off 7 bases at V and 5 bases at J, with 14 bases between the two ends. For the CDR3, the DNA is TGTGCCAGCAATTTGAGGGGGAAAACCGGGGAGCTGTTTTTT. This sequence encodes CASNLRGKTGELFF. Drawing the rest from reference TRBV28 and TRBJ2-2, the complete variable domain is DVKVTQSSRYLVKRTGEKVFLECVQDMDHENMFWYRQDPGLGLRLIYFSYDVKMKEKGDIPEGYSVSREKKERFSLILESASTNQTSMYLCASNLRGKTGELFFGEGSRLTVL.

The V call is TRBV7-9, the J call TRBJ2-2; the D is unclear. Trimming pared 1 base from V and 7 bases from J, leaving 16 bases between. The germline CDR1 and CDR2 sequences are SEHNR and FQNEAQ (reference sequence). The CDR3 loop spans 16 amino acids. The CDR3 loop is CASSLGPPGLHGELFF. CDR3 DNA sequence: TGTGCCAGCAGCTTAGGTCCCCCAGGTTTACACGGGGAGCTGTTTTTT.

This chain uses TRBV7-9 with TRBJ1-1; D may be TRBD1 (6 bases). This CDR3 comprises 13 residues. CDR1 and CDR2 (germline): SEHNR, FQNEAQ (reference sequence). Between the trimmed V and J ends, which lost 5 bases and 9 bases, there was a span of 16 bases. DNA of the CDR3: TGTGCCAGCAGCCGCCTAGGGGGAGGGCAAGCTTTCTTT. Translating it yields CASSRLGGGQAFF.

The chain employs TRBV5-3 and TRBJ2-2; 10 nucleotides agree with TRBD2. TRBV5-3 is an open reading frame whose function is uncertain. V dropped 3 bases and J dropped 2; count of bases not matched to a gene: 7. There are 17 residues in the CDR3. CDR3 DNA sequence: TGTGCCAGAAGCTCCTTCGGACTAGCGGTTAACACCGGGGAGCTGTTTTTT. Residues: CARSSFGLAVNTGELFF.

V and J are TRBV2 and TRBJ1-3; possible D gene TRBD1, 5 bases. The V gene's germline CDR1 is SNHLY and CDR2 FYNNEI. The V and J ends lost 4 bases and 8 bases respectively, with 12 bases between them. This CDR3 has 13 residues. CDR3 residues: CASSADSTHTIYF. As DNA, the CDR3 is TGTGCCAGCAGTGCTGACAGTACCCACACCATATATTTT.